This TCR beta chain was sequenced during a study of blood T cell repertoires in COVID-19. Germline CDR1 and CDR2: SGHRS and YFSETQ. Trimming took off 0 bases at V and 7 bases at J, with 14 bases between the two ends. The CDR3 consists of 15 residues. Original processing methods: Estimates of nucleated cell counts were drawn from the amplification of reference gene primers. Profiled with immunoSEQ multiplex PCR; TCRdb holds only in-frame clones, not every one. That table supplies the V and J calls and clone size; D and trimming were determined from the DNA. The top ten clones hold 0.95% to 1.3% of a sample with some 190,000 clones, around nine tenths of them seen once.

The sample taken for sequencing was peripheral blood. The clonotype was recovered from a man under 40 with acute or convalescent COVID-19. The chain links TRBV5-1 to TRBJ1-3; TRBD1 might be the D (5 bases). CDR3 residues: CASSLVQGAGNTIYF. In DNA, the CDR3 is TGCGCCAGCAGCTTGGTTCAGGGCGCGGGGAACACCATATATTTT. Drawing the rest from reference TRBV5-1 and TRBJ1-3, the complete variable domain is KAGVTQTPRYLIKTRGQQVTLSCSPISGHRSVSWYQQTPGQGLQFLFEYFSETQRNKGNFPGRFSGRQFSNSRSEMNVSTLELGDSALYLCASSLVQGAGNTIYFGEGSWLTVV.